The rows below give T cell receptor beta chains drawn from one sample of a study of regulatory T cells in long-lasting Graves disease. TCRdb reprocessed the multiplex PCR reads via MiXCR and lists one record per CDR3 protein. The profile shows under 500,000 distinct CDR3 sequences, less than 25% of them singletons. This specimen was peripheral blood mononuclear cells (PBMCs), taken when the disease was refractory, from a patient treated with antithyroid drugs. Receptors originate from a female donor with Graves disease. Both conserved end residues are part of each CDR3. The D gene is left open where the match is weak. Clone size, where shown, is once, few, many, or a class for clones that have expanded.

d_call	v_call	j_call	clone_size	cdr3_length	cdr3_aa	cdr3_nt
NA	TRBV20-1	TRBJ1-1	NA	18	CSARDKRAGSVMNTEAFF	TGCAGTGCTAGAGACAAACGGGCAGGTTCAGTTATGAACACTGAAGCTTTCTTT
TRBD1	TRBV6-1	TRBJ1-6	many	14	CASRPPGGRSPLHF	TGTGCCAGCAGACCTCCAGGGGGTCGGTCACCCCTCCACTTT
NA	TRBV20-1	TRBJ2-1	many	15	CSARDFTGEPNEQFF	TGCAGTGCTAGAGATTTTACGGGAGAGCCGAATGAGCAGTTCTTC
TRBD2	TRBV20-1	TRBJ2-7	NA	14	CSALSGRDPYEQYF	TGCAGTGCCCTTAGCGGGAGAGACCCCTACGAGCAGTACTTC
TRBD2	TRBV2	TRBJ2-1	NA	14	CASSSSGIMDEQFF	TGTGCCAGCAGTTCTAGCGGGATCATGGATGAGCAGTTCTTC
TRBD1	TRBV30	TRBJ2-7	many	14	CAWRKGQDSYEQYF	TGTGCCTGGAGAAAAGGACAGGACTCCTACGAGCAGTACTTC
NA	TRBV5-1	TRBJ2-7	NA	13	CASMGGKSYEQYF	TGCGCCAGCATGGGGGGTAAATCCTACGAGCAGTACTTC
NA	TRBV19	TRBJ1-2	NA	14	CASRSTGLNYGYTF	TGTGCCAGTAGATCTACAGGGTTAAACTATGGCTACACCTTC
TRBD1	TRBV2	TRBJ1-5	NA	13	CASSEARGGHQHF	TGTGCCAGCAGTGAAGCGAGAGGGGGCCACCAGCATTTT
NA	TRBV15	TRBJ2-2	few	16	CATSRVALGDTGELFF	TGTGCCACCAGCAGAGTGGCCTTAGGGGACACCGGGGAGCTGTTTTTT
NA	TRBV7-9	TRBJ2-3	NA	13	CASSPLKTLTQYF	TGTGCCAGCAGCCCCCTAAAAACTCTTACGCAGTATTTT
NA	TRBV6-1	TRBJ2-6	many	15	CASRPAAFGANVLTF	TGTGCCAGCAGACCCGCGGCTTTTGGGGCCAACGTCCTGACTTTC
TRBD2	TRBV4-1	TRBJ2-7	few	15	CASSQNSGRASEQYF	TGCGCCAGCAGCCAAAATAGCGGGAGGGCGTCCGAGCAGTACTTC
NA	TRBV6-1	TRBJ1-1	many	15	CASRPTLDSWGEAFF	TGTGCCAGCAGACCTACCCTTGACAGCTGGGGTGAAGCTTTCTTT
NA	TRBV28	TRBJ2-7	few	10	CASSFRDLYF	TGTGCCAGCAGTTTTCGGGACTTGTACTTC
TRBD1	TRBV20-1	TRBJ2-7	NA	15	CSARERGTGVYEQYF	TGCAGTGCTAGAGAGAGGGGGACAGGGGTCTACGAGCAGTACTTC
NA	TRBV10-3	TRBJ2-7	many	13	CAIRLGQKDEQYF	TGTGCCATCAGGCTAGGACAGAAGGACGAGCAGTACTTC
NA	TRBV11-2	TRBJ1-6	many	13	CASSLGLNSPLHF	TGTGCCAGCAGCTTAGGTCTTAATTCACCCCTCCACTTT
TRBD2	TRBV6-2/TRBV6-3	TRBJ2-1	NA	15	CASSKTSGRVDEQFF	TGTGCCAGCAGCAAAACTAGCGGGAGAGTTGATGAGCAGTTCTTC
NA	TRBV6-1	TRBJ1-5	NA	14	CASGSRVFPQPQHF	TGTGCCAGCGGTAGTAGGGTTTTCCCTCAGCCCCAGCATTTT
NA	TRBV9	TRBJ1-1	few	15	CASSGGPGKNTEAFF	TGTGCCAGCAGCGGGGGACCCGGCAAGAACACTGAAGCTTTCTTT
NA	TRBV7-9	TRBJ2-5	few	11	CASSADPAQYF	TGTGCCAGCAGCGCCGACCCGGCCCAGTACTTC
TRBD1	TRBV12-3/TRBV12-4	TRBJ2-2	many	15	CASRARDRAAGELFF	TGTGCCAGCAGAGCCCGGGACAGGGCGGCCGGGGAGCTGTTTTTT
NA	TRBV3-1	TRBJ2-7	NA	15	CASSQLTGYRREQYF	TGTGCCAGCAGCCAATTAACCGGGTACCGCCGGGAGCAGTACTTC